The rows below give T cell receptor beta chains drawn from one sample of a study of cytomegalovirus exposure and HLA in healthy donors. Repertoires were generated with immunoSEQ multiplex PCR, while TCRdb's copy carries only in-frame clones and drops some. The data contain about 140,000 clones, less than 80% of them singletons. Sequences were obtained from PBMCs. The receptors originated from a man aged 40-49 years in good health and CMV-seropositive. The CDR3 runs from the conserved cysteine through the conserved F or W. The D gene is left open where the match is weak. A clone size is listed for some rows: how often the clone was seen (once, few, many), or a class if it is expanded.

- TRBJ2-3 - TRBV5-1 TGCGCCAGCAGCTTACGGGGTGACTCTAGCACAGATACGCAGTATTTT CASSLRGDSSTDTQYF
- TRBJ2-3 - TRBV5-4 TGTGCCAGCAGCCCGGAACGGCTAGCGTTCACAGATACGCAGTATTTT CASSPERLAFTDTQYF
- TRBJ2-7 TRBD1 TRBV14 TGTGCCAGCAGCCCCAGGGTGGGACAGGCGCACTACGAGCAGTACTTC CASSPRVGQAHYEQYF
- TRBJ2-4 - TRBV27 TGTGCCAGCAGGGCCCCAGGGCGAAACATTCAGTACTTC CASRAPGRNIQYF
few TRBJ1-6 - TRBV6-6 TGTGCCAGCAGTTACTCTCCCGACAGCTCACCCCTCCACTTT CASSYSPDSSPLHF
once TRBJ1-2 - TRBV7-8 TGTGCCAGCAGCTTAGACGGCTATGGCTACACCTTC CASSLDGYGYTF
- TRBJ2-1 TRBD2 TRBV11-2 TGTGCCAGCAGCTTAGATAAGACTAGCGGGCCCCCTGAGCAGTTCTTC CASSLDKTSGPPEQFF
once TRBJ2-1 TRBD1 TRBV15 TGTGCCACCAGCACGGACAGGGGCAATGAGCAGTTCTTC CATSTDRGNEQFF
- TRBJ1-1 - TRBV19 TGTGCCAGTAGTCCTCAGGGATTCATGAACACTGAAGCTTTCTTT CASSPQGFMNTEAFF
- TRBJ2-7 - TRBV6-1 TGTGCCAGCAGGGGCATATACGAGCAGTACTTC CASRGIYEQYF
- TRBJ1-2 - TRBV29-1 TGCAGCGCCCCGAGTGGTGCTGGCTACACCTTC CSAPSGAGYTF
few TRBJ1-2 TRBD1 TRBV27 TGTGCCAGCAGTCCTCGGACAGGGGGTAATGGCTACACCTTC CASSPRTGGNGYTF
- TRBJ2-7 TRBD2 TRBV7-2 TGTGCCAGCAGCTTAGGACTAGCGGATACCTACGAGCAGTACTTC CASSLGLADTYEQYF
- TRBJ2-3 TRBD2 TRBV2 TGTGCCAGCAGACCCGGGACTAGCGGGAGTTCGACAGATACGCAGTATTTT CASRPGTSGSSTDTQYF
many TRBJ1-2 - TRBV5-1 TGCGCCAGCAGCTTGTTCAGATCGTATGGCTACACCTTC CASSLFRSYGYTF
medium-sized TRBJ1-5 TRBD1 TRBV7-9 TGTGCCAGCAGCCCGGGACAGGGGGATCAGCCCCAGCATTTT CASSPGQGDQPQHF
- TRBJ2-1 - TRBV11-2 TGTGCCAGCAGCTTAGATATTCCCGGGAATGAGCAGTTCTTC CASSLDIPGNEQFF
- TRBJ2-4 TRBD2 TRBV2 TGTGCCAGTACTAGCGGGACGGGGGGGAACATTCAGTACTTC CASTSGTGGNIQYF
once TRBJ2-2 TRBD2 TRBV27 TGTGCCAGCAGTTTTCGGGGGGGGACCGGGGAGCTGTTTTTT CASSFRGGTGELFF
- TRBJ2-1 TRBD2 TRBV28 TGTGCCAGCAGTCCCACTAGCGGGAGGTATGAGCAGTTCTTC CASSPTSGRYEQFF
- TRBJ2-3 TRBD1 TRBV10-3 TGTGCCATCACCCAGGGGGCAGAGACAGATACGCAGTATTTT CAITQGAETDTQYF
- TRBJ2-3 TRBD2 TRBV23-1 TGCGCCAGCAGTGCGGGGGGCGGTGCAGGCACAGATACGCAGTATTTT CASSAGGGAGTDTQYF
- TRBJ2-7 - TRBV28 TGTGCCAGCAGTACAGGGGGCATTTCTAGCGGGAACGAGCAGTACTTC CASSTGGISSGNEQYF
- TRBJ2-3 TRBD2 TRBV7-2 TGTGCCAGCAGCCTCTCTGGAGGTAGCGGGAGAAAAACAGATACGCAGTATTTT CASSLSGGSGRKTDTQYF
- TRBJ2-2 TRBD2 TRBV7-9 TGTGCCAGCAGTAAATGGACTAGCTCTAACACCGGGGAGCTGTTTTTT CASSKWTSSNTGELFF
once TRBJ2-3 TRBD2 TRBV9 TGTGCCAGCAGCGTCATGGTGGCGCGGGAGAGTTTTTCGGGGTACACAGATACGCAGTATTTT CASSVMVARESFSGYTDTQYF
- TRBJ1-1 - TRBV18 TGTGCCAGCTCACCACTGCAGTCGAACACTGAAGCTTTCTTT CASSPLQSNTEAFF
- TRBJ1-6 - TRBV9 TGTGCCAGCAGCGACGGGACATTGTACAATTCACCCCTCCACTTT CASSDGTLYNSPLHF
- TRBJ2-7 TRBD1 TRBV7-2 TGTGCCAGCAGCTTAGGACCAGGGGGCTCCTACGAGCAGTACTTC CASSLGPGGSYEQYF
- TRBJ2-7 TRBD1 TRBV7-9 TGTGCCAGCAGCTCAAATCCCGGGACAGGGAGCGACGAGCAGTACTTC CASSSNPGTGSDEQYF
- TRBJ2-5 TRBD1 TRBV2 TGTGCCAGCGCCCGACAGGGGGTGGGAGAGACCCAGTACTTC CASARQGVGETQYF
few TRBJ1-2 TRBD1 TRBV29-1 TGCAGCACCCGACAGGGAAATGGCTACACCTTC CSTRQGNGYTF
- TRBJ2-7 TRBD2 TRBV5-1 TGCGCCAGCAGCTTTAGCCCAGCGGGAGAGTCCTACGAGCAGTACTTC CASSFSPAGESYEQYF
- TRBJ2-1 TRBD2 TRBV13 TGTGCCAGCAGCTTGAGGGGACTACGTGAGCAGTTCTTC CASSLRGLREQFF
- TRBJ2-1 TRBD2 TRBV30 TGTGCCTGGAGCGTACTAGCGGGATCAGACAATGAGCAGTTCTTC CAWSVLAGSDNEQFF
- TRBJ2-3 - TRBV15 TGTGCCACCTTTGGAGGGCTCACAACCGGAGATACGCAGTATTTT CATFGGLTTGDTQYF
few TRBJ2-1 - TRBV4-1 TGCGCCAGCAGGCCCTCCGAGACGAGGATAAACAATGAGCAGTTCTTC CASRPSETRINNEQFF
- TRBJ2-7 - TRBV15 TGTGCCACCAGCAGACCGGGGTCCGGAGGTTACGAGCAGTACTTC CATSRPGSGGYEQYF
- TRBJ1-4 - TRBV6-1 TGTGCCAGCAGGGCGGATTTTAATGAAAAACTGTTTTTT CASRADFNEKLFF
- TRBJ1-1 - TRBV6-5 TGTGCCAGCAGTCAGGCCGAGAGTGAAGCTTTCTTT CASSQAESEAFF
- TRBJ1-1 - TRBV29-1 TGCAGCGTTTCTACGACAGCGGGGACCACTGAAGCTTTCTTT CSVSTTAGTTEAFF
- TRBJ1-5 - TRBV5-8 TGTGCCAGCAGCGCCAGGGATTGGAATCAGCCCCAGCATTTT CASSARDWNQPQHF
- TRBJ1-1 - TRBV18 TGTGCCAGCTCCCCCACCAGGGAGGGAAACACTGAAGCTTTCTTT CASSPTREGNTEAFF
once TRBJ1-3 TRBD1 TRBV7-4 TGTGCCAGCAGCTTAACGCACGGGACAGACTCTGGAAACACCATATATTTT CASSLTHGTDSGNTIYF
- TRBJ1-5 - TRBV11-1 TGTGCCAGCAGCCCGTCAGGGGTTGGCAATCAGCCCCAGCATTTT CASSPSGVGNQPQHF